This TCR beta chain originates from a study of cytomegalovirus exposure and HLA in healthy donors. Study information: Out of about 360 genotyped donors, 81% belonged to the Caucasian-associated ancestry cluster.

Study-level points and caveats: Fewer N-insertions than the 666-donor mean were reportedly shown by an Asian-associated ancestry cluster in a later analysis. The presence/absence work took it that sequencing depth was about the same across donors. Being productive about 90% or about 30% of the time was typical of most TCR beta V segments in an earlier analysis.

Notes on this clone: The antigen is unknown.

PCR primers comprised 60 Vbeta and 13 Jbeta primers. Assay: immunoSEQ multiplex PCR; the TCRdb copy retains only in-frame clones and omits some. The table has 75,000 to 95,000 clones, around 89% seen once. The TCR comes from a man aged 18 to 29 in good health and CMV-seronegative. The sequenced sample was PBMCs.

CDR3 region: CASSVRTEGANYGYTF. In nucleotides, the CDR3 is TGTGCCAGCAGCGTAAGGACAGAGGGAGCTAACTATGGCTACACCTTC. The rearrangement links TRBV9 to TRBJ1-2; possible D gene TRBD1, 6 bases. Germline loops: CDR1 SGDLS, CDR2 YYNGEE. The length of the CDR3 is 16 residues. Trimming cost V 1 base and J 0 bases, with 13 bases left between them.